This paragraph reports one T cell receptor (beta chain). What it binds is unknown. TCRdb's table, derived via immunoSEQ multiplex PCR, lists solely in-frame clones and lacks some. The sample contains around 79,000 clones, around 90% of which appear only once. V trimming: 1 base; J trimming: 8 bases; junction bases outside the gene matches: 3. The length of the CDR3 is 14 residues. The V gene's germline CDR1 is SGHRS and CDR2 YFSETQ. Autoimmune disease history or systemic immunosuppression led to patients being barred. This sample is part of a study of OX40 agonist ivuxolimab in advanced cancers. Overall study: Those enrolled were 82.7% male, with a mean age of approximately 60 years and ages from about 20 to 79. Study-level results: The mean number of expanded clones was higher in CD8+ T cells than in CD4+.

The V gene is TRBV5-1, the J gene TRBJ1-6; 7 bases agree with TRBD1. The source was CD4+ or CD8+ T cells sorted from blood, collected in a trial of the OX40 agonist ivuxolimab. The receptor was derived from an adult with an advanced solid tumor such as melanoma, head and neck, liver or kidney cancer. The CDR3 reads CASSLSGGDSPLHF. The CDR3 bases are TGCGCCAGCAGCTTGTCAGGGGGGGATTCACCCCTCCACTTT.